This T cell receptor beta chain was captured by sequencing in a study of cytomegalovirus exposure and HLA in healthy donors. Study-wide background: Early release data held tens of millions of unique TCRs from HLA-typed donors. Study outcomes and limitations: Clonal expansion was found to be greater in HLA-associated TCR beta chains than in equally common others in a later analysis. Near-uniform donor sequencing depth was presumed by presence/absence analyses. As was reported, the classifier diagnosed cytomegalovirus status with high specificity and sensitivity.

The PCR employed 60 Vbeta primers together with 13 Jbeta primers. Libraries were prepared by immunoSEQ multiplex PCR; TCRdb keeps only in-frame clonotypes and omits some of them. The sample records approximately 150,000 clones, about four fifths being singletons. Only one count was recorded for this clone. Antigen: not known. An end of the junction does not agree with germline; a read error may underlie this. This TCR came from a woman between 45 and 60 years old in good health and CMV-seronegative. Source material: PBMCs.

DNA for the CDR3: TGTTCCAGCAGCTACCTGCGGGGGGGCTTTGAAGATACGCAGTATTTT. The encoded protein is CSSSYLRGGFEDTQYF. The rearrangement links TRBV7-9 to TRBJ2-3; 9 nucleotides match TRBD2. There are 16 residues in the CDR3. Germline V gives CDR1 SEHNR, CDR2 FQNEAQ (reference sequence).